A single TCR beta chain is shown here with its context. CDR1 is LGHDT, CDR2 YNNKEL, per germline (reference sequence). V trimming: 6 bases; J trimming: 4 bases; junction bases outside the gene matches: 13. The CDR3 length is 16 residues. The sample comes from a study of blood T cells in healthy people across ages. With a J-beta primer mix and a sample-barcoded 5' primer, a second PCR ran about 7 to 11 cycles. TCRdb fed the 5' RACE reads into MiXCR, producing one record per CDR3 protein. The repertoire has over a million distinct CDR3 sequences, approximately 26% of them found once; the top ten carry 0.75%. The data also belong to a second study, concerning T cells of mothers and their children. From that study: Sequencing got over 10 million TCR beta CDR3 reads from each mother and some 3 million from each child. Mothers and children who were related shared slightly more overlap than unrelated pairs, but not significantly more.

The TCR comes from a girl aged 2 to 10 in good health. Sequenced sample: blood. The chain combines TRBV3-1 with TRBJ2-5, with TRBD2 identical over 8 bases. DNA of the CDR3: TGTGCCAGCAGTCACGCCCTGGACAGCGGGGGAGAGACCCAGTACTTC. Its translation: CASSHALDSGGETQYF.